One and the same sample provided the 5 T cell receptor beta chains below, sequenced in a study of OX40 agonist ivuxolimab in advanced cancers. Sequencing used immunoSEQ multiplex PCR; TCRdb keeps in-frame clones, though not all of them. The repertoire includes about 58,000 clones, more than 70% of them detected once, and 0.8% to 1% sits in the top ten. Sequences were derived from CD4+ or CD8+ T cells sorted from blood, sampled in a trial of the OX40 agonist ivuxolimab. The source is an adult with an advanced solid tumor such as melanoma, head and neck, liver or kidney cancer.

The chain employs TRBV11-2 and TRBJ1-1; D is unclear. The CDR3 has 14 residues. Germline V gene lookup returns CDR1 SGHAT and CDR2 FQNNGV. Between the trimmed V and J ends, which lost 5 bases and 0 bases, there was a span of 10 bases. The CDR3 nucleotides are TGTGCCAGCAGCGAGGCACGGCTGAACACTGAAGCTTTCTTT. Translated, it gives CASSEARLNTEAFF.

The V call is TRBV18, the J call TRBJ2-7; D not certain. Germline loops: CDR1 KGHSH, CDR2 LQKENI. V gave up 4 bases and J gave up 2 bases, with 15 bases separating them. The CDR3 extends over 15 amino acids. The DNA for the CDR3 is TGTGCCAGCTCACAGCCAGGAACCTTCACCTACGAGCAGTACTTC. Its protein product is CASSQPGTFTYEQYF.

The gene calls are TRBV29-1 and TRBJ1-2; 7 nucleotides agree with TRBD1. CDR3 length equals 11 residues. Germline CDR1 SQVTM, CDR2 ANQGSEA. V dropped 6 bases and J dropped 7; count of bases not matched to a gene: 5. CDR3 loop: CSVGTVTGYTF. The CDR3 nucleotides are TGCAGCGTGGGGACAGTAACTGGCTACACCTTC.

The CDR3 loop is CASSPPAGRSTEAFF. Written as DNA, the CDR3 is TGTGCCAGCTCACCACCGGCAGGGCGGAGCACTGAAGCTTTCTTT. The rearrangement links TRBV18 to TRBJ1-1; D might be TRBD1 (5 bases). V was pared by 0 bases and J by 4 bases, with 12 bases between. Per germline, CDR1 KGHSH and CDR2 LQKENI. This CDR3 is built from 15 residues.

This chain links TRBV5-4 with TRBJ2-7, with 10 nucleotides matching TRBD1. The germline V gene encodes CDR1 SGHNT and CDR2 YYREEE (reference sequence). J lost 3 bases, V lost 0 bases, and 3 bases had no gene match. The CDR3 runs to 15 residues. The CDR3 nucleotides are TGTGCCAGCAGCTTGGTGACAGGGGGCTTCTACGAGCAGTACTTC. Translating gives CASSLVTGGFYEQYF.